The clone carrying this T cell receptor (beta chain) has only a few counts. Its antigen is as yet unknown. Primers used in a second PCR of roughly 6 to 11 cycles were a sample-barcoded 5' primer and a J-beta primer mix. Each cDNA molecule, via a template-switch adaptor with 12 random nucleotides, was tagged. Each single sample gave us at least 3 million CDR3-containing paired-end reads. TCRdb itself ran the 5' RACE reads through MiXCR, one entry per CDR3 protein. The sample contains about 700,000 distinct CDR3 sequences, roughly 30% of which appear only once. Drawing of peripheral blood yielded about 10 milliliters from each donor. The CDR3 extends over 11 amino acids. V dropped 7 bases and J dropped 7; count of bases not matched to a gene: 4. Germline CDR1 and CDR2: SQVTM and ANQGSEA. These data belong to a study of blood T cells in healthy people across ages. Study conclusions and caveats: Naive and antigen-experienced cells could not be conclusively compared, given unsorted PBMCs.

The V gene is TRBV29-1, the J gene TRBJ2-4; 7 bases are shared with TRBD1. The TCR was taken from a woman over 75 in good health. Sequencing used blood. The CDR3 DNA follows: TGCAGCGGAGGGACAGAGAACATTCAGTACTTC. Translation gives CSGGTENIQYF. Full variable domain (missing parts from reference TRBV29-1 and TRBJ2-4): SAVISQKPSRDICQRGTSLTIQCQVDSQVTMMFWYRQQPGQSLTLIATANQGSEATYESGFVIDKFPISRPNLTFSTLTVSNMSPEDSSIYLCSGGTENIQYFGAGTRLSVL.